This TCR beta chain was retrieved from a study of blood T cell repertoires in COVID-19 (dated by TCRdb to 2019 to 2021). At the level of the whole study: The collaborator samples originated in the United States, Italy and Spain and spanned the acute and convalescent phases of COVID-19. Sample metadata almost always included a de-identified subject ID, COVID-19 status, age in years and sex. The prospective study material was composed of cDNA or gDNA derived from T cells, B-cell-depleted T cells, or PBMCs. The repertoires were released in a freely available public database meant as a resource for research on the immune response to SARS-CoV-2. The samples were drawn from two sources: the first 160 participants of the ongoing ImmuneRACE study, and 1,200 or so subjects contributed by 6 global collaborators. Where available, HLA class I and class II types were taken from metadata supplied by the sample provider and were not determined by assay-based typing. The dataset comprised deeply sampled blood TCRbeta repertoires from subjects exposed to, actively infected with, or recovered from COVID-19.

A word on this clone: What this receptor recognizes is not known. Base qualities are not recorded, but no much larger clone differs from it by a single base.

TCRbeta CDR3 regions were amplified from genomic DNA by means of the immunoSEQ Assay, a bias-controlled multiplex PCR. Regarding the original processing steps: The number of nucleated cells in each sample was estimated from the amplification of reference gene primers within the assay. To quantify the absolute abundance of each unique TCRbeta CDR3 rearrangement, sequence reads were collapsed and filtered. For each sample, productive Simpson clonality was calculated by taking the square root of Simpson's diversity index across productive rearrangements. TCRdb re-hosts the immuneACCESS table, in-frame sequences only. Its copies lack some clones; in the studies checked, an unresolved V gene accounts for under half of them, and the cause for the rest is not known. The D gene and trimming were derived from the DNA, and the V and J assignments and clone size from that table. In all, the sample holds under 45,000 clones, and 65% to 80% of those were seen once. The ten largest clones add up to 25% to 35% of the sample.

Spanning cysteine to phenylalanine, the CDR3 consists of 16 amino acids. The retained sequence is limited to the CDR3, 48 bases, with the frame set at the first base. V is shortened by 5 bases, J by 4 bases, and the region joining them spans 19 bases. CDR1 and CDR2 are drawn from the germline V gene (reference sequence): SSHAT, FNYEAQ. The study at large found these results: How much clinical and demographic metadata was included differed by source and by participant, and the metadata was provided uncurated.

Collaborating institutions collected whole blood in K2EDTA tubes following their own protocols. Collaborator samples were shipped for TCRbeta analysis as frozen whole blood, isolated PBMCs, or DNA extracted from either sample type. The chain joins TRBV7-7 to TRBJ2-3, and TRBD1 may be the D gene, going by 6 matching bases. Sequences were obtained from peripheral blood. The TCR originated in a man older than 75 with acute or convalescent COVID-19. The CDR3 amino acid sequence is: CASSPGLSKGADTQYF. The DNA reads as follows: TGTGCCAGCAGCCCCGGACTGTCCAAGGGGGCAGATACGCAGTATTTT.